This TCR beta chain was found in a study of T cells in Graves' hyperthyroidism and ophthalmopathy (dated by TCRdb to between 2018 and 2021). A note on the overall study: Peripheral blood samples were taken at initial diagnosis, before any treatment was given. To identify distinguishing TCR V-J signatures, a discovery cohort of some 99 patients was used, comprising approximately 40 with Graves' ophthalmopathy and around 57 with stable Graves' hyperthyroidism. Prospective prediction of ophthalmopathy was tested in an independent validation cohort consisting of fewer than 20 hyperthyroidism patients and over 15 patients who later progressed to ophthalmopathy. For training and testing, the approximately 97 patients in the discovery cohort were randomly divided in a 7:3 ratio. The study also compared thyroid tissue and blood T-cell repertoires from several Graves' hyperthyroidism patients. After blood sampling, hyperthyroidism patients were treated with methimazole at a starting dose of 30 mg daily, and ophthalmopathy patients were treated with high-dose intravenous methylprednisolone. According to the paper, TCR Vbeta CDR3 sequencing was carried out on 135 peripheral blood samples, which came from about 45 ophthalmopathy, under 85 hyperthyroidism and roughly 17 progressor patients.

V is pruned by 1 base and J by 2 bases, leaving 5 bases of the junction without a gene match. In the germline V gene, CDR1 corresponds to SGHTA and CDR2 to FQGNSA. The CDR3, from cysteine to phenylalanine, totals 15 residues. Of all the DNA, just the CDR3 is kept, 45 bases in frame from base 1. Hyperthyroidism patients were aged 18 to 65 years and newly diagnosed, with disease duration of less than 2 months. Patients with uncontrolled infections, other autoimmune diseases, pregnancy or lactation were excluded. Clinical symptoms, serum thyroxine and TRAb, thyroid ultrasound, and orbital computed tomography formed the basis for the diagnoses. Blood from progressor patients was collected at the time of first diagnosis with hyperthyroidism, before any ophthalmopathy symptoms had appeared. Ficoll-Paque density gradient centrifugation was used to isolate PBMCs from around 10 ml of fresh peripheral blood. Patients classed as progressors first received a Graves' hyperthyroidism diagnosis and then went on to develop ophthalmopathy during follow-up. Total RNA was extracted with Trizol reagent, and quality was checked on an Agilent 2100 Bioanalyzer.

TCR beta CDR3 regions were amplified from RNA transcripts. A first-round RT-PCR of the TCR CDR3 used the HTBI primer set with the Qiagen OneStep RT-PCR kit. A second multiplex PCR round built the libraries, followed by size selection and purification. Sequencing of the libraries was done on an Illumina HiSeq2000 using paired-end 100 bp reads. As for how the authors treated the data: SOAPnuke was used to process the raw data, throwing out any read that contained adapters or uncalled bases, had a mean Phred below 15, or lacked an exact constant-primer or identifier match. COPE v1.2.5 was used to merge high-quality paired reads, and clonotypes were defined as unique nucleotide sequences. MiTCR v1.1 was used to align the clonotypes against IMGT TRBV, TRBD and TRBJ reference segments. The analysis included only V-J combinations with a frequency above 0.0001, which together covered around 99% of the repertoires. The TCS score was defined as the ratio of F50 (clonal expansion) to E x V (chaos), calculated using BLOSUM62-based TCRdist between CDR3 peptides within each V-J. Welch's t-statistics and random forest reduced approximately 520 V-J features to 13, which were used in a naive Bayes classifier (R e1071). TCRdb trimmed public reads at Q25 via fastp, called clones via MiXCR and kept in-frame beta chains. A single entry per CDR3 protein holds the most common genes and DNA from its merged rows. For this entry, the V and J calls and clone size follow TCRdb and not the study's own pipeline. The sample records roughly 400,000 distinct CDR3 sequences, 15% to 18% of which are singletons. The top ten clonotypes cover 28% of the sample.

General conclusions and limits of the study: In validation, progression to ophthalmopathy was predicted by the model with roughly 69% sensitivity and 72% to 85% specificity, a median of roughly 6 months before onset. A model built on a 13 V-J signature distinguished ophthalmopathy from stable hyperthyroidism, reaching about 88% sensitivity and 81.08% specificity in cross-validation and 80%/75% in testing. Sample size was not statistically predetermined, and investigators were not blinded to group allocation. Most expanded thyroid clonotypes (frequency above 0.001) were also detected in blood, a finding suggesting that blood repertoires may reflect thyroid immune responses.

This clonotype has at least ten counts. Its antigen specificity is not known. No quality values exist for individual bases; no much larger clone is one base distant. The sample was blood. The sequence was obtained from a young woman with Graves' hyperthyroidism that later progressed to Graves' ophthalmopathy. The chain is encoded by TRBV7-2 joined to TRBJ2-7; TRBD1 matches 7 bases in the middle. CDR3 protein: CASSLGGGSTYEQYF. The DNA sequence reads TGTGCCAGCAGCTTAGGAGGGGGCTCGACCTACGAGCAGTACTTC.